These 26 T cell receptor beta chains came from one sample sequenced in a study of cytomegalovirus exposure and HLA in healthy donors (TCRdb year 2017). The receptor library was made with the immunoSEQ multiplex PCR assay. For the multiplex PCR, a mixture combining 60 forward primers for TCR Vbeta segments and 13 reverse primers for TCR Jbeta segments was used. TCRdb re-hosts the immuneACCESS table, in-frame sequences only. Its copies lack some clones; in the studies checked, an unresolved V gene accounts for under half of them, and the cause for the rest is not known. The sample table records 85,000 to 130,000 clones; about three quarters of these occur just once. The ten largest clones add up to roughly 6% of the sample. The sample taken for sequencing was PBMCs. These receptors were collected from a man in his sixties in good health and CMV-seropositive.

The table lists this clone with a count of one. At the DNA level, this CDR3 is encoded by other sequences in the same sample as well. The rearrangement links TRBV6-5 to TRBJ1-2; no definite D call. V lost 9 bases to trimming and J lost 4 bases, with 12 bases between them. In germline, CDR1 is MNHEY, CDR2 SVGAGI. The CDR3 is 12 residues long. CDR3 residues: CASSPAAYGYTF. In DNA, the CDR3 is TGTGCCAGTAGTCCGGCGGCCTATGGCTACACCTTC.

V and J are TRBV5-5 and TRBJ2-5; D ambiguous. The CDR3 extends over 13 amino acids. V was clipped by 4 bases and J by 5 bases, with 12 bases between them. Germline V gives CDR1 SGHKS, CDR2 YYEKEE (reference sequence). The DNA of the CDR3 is TGTGCCAGCAGCCCGTTGTGGGCGGAGACCCAGTACTTC. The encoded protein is CASSPLWAETQYF.

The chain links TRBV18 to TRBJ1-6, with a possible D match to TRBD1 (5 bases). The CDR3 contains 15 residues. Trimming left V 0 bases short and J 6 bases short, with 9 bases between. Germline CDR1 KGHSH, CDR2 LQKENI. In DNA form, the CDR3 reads TGTGCCAGCTCACCACCGTCAGGGCGTAATTCACCCCTCCACTTT. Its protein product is CASSPPSGRNSPLHF.

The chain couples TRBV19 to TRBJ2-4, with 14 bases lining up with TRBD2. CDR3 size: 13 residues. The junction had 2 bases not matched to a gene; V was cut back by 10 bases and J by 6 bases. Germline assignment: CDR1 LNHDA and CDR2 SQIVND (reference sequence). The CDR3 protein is CAIGTSGGNIQYF. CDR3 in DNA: TGTGCCATCGGGACTAGCGGGGGAAACATTCAGTACTTC.

This CDR3 is CASSEGGGRTGELFF. The DNA of the CDR3 is TGTGCCAGCAGTGAGGGGGGGGGTCGTACCGGGGAGCTGTTTTTT. The chain recombines TRBV2 with TRBJ2-2; 7 positions agree with TRBD2. This CDR3 spans 15 amino acids. The V and J ends lost 3 bases and 5 bases, in that order; junction bases with no gene match: 6. The V gene's germline CDR1 is SNHLY and CDR2 FYNNEI.

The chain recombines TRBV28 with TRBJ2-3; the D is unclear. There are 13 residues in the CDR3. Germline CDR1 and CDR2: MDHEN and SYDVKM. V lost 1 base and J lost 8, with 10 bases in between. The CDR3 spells CASSLLESGTQYF. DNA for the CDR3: TGTGCCAGCAGTTTATTGGAATCGGGTACGCAGTATTTT.

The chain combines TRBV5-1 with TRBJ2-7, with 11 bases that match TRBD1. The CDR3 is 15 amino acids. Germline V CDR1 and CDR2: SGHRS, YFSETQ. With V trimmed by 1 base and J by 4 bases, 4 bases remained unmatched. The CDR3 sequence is CASSLYGQGAYEQYF. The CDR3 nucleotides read TGCGCCAGCAGCTTGTACGGACAGGGGGCTTACGAGCAGTACTTC.

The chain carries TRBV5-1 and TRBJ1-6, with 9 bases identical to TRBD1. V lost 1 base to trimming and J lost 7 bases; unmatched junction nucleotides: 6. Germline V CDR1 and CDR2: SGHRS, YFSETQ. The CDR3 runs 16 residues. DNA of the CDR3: TGCGCCAGCAGCTTGACACAGGGGGCTGGGAATTCACCCCTCCACTTT. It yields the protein CASSLTQGAGNSPLHF.

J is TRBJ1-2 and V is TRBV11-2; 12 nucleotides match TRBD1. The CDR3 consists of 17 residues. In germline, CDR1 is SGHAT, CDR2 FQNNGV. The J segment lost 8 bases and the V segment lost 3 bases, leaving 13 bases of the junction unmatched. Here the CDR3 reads CASSLDPGQGAQGGYTF. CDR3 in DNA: TGTGCCAGCAGCTTGGACCCGGGACAGGGGGCACAAGGAGGCTACACCTTC.

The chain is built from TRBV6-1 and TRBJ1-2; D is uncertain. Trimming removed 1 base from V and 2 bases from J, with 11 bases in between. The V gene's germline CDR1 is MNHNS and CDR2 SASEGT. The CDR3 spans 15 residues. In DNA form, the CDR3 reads TGTGCCAGCAGTGAAGAAGTCAGGCCGAACTATGGCTACACCTTC. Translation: CASSEEVRPNYGYTF.

The CDR3 sequence: CASSAGTEGETQYF. CDR3 sequence (DNA): TGCGCCAGCAGCGCCGGGACAGAGGGGGAGACCCAGTACTTC. The chain recombines TRBV5-1 with TRBJ2-5, with 7 nucleotides matching TRBD1. V was clipped by 4 bases and J by 5 bases; unmatched bases: 8. The germline gives CDR1 SGHRS, CDR2 YFSETQ. The CDR3 loop spans 14 amino acids.

The CDR3 region is CSGGHGVSTDTQYF. The DNA of the CDR3 is TGCAGCGGGGGCCACGGAGTGAGCACAGATACGCAGTATTTT. The J gene is TRBJ2-3, the V gene TRBV29-1, with TRBD1 as a possible D gene (5 bases). The germline V gene encodes CDR1 SQVTM and CDR2 ANQGSEA. CDR3 length: 14 residues. The ends were cut back, 7 bases at V and 0 bases at J, with 14 bases in the middle.

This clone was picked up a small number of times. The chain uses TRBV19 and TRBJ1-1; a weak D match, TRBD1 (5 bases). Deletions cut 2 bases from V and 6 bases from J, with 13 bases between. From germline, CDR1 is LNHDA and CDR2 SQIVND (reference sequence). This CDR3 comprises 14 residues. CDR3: CASSIQGGAPEAFF. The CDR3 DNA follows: TGTGCCAGTAGTATACAGGGAGGAGCCCCTGAAGCTTTCTTT.

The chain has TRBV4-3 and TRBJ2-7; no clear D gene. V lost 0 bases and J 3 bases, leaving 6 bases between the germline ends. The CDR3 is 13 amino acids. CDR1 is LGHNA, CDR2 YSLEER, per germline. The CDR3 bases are TGCGCCAGCAGCCAAGAGACTGGCTACGAGCAGTACTTC. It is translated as CASSQETGYEQYF.

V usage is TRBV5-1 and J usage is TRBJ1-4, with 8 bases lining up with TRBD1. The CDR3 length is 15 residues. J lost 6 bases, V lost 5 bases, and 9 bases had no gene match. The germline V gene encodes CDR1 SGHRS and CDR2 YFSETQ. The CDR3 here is CASRLTGEVDEKLFF. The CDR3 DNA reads TGCGCCAGCAGGTTGACAGGGGAGGTGGATGAAAAACTGTTTTTT.

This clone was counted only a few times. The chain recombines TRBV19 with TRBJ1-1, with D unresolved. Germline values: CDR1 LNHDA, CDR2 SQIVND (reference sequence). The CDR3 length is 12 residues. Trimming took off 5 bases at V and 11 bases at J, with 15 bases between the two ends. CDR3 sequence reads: CASSAPLGRAFF. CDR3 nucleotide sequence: TGTGCCAGTAGTGCCCCCCTAGGTCGGGCTTTCTTT. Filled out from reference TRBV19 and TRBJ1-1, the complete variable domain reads DGGITQSPKYLFRKEGQNVTLSCEQNLNHDAMYWYRQDPGQGLRLIYYSQIVNDFQKGDIAEGYSVSREKKESFPLTVTSAQKNPTAFYLCASSAPLGRAFFGQGTRLTVV.

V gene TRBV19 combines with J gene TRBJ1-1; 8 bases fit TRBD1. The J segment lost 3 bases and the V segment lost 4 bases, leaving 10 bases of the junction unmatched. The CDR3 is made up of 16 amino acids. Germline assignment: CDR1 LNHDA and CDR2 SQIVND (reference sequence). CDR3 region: CASSTTRDRPYTEAFF. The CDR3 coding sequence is TGTGCCAGTAGTACCACCCGGGACAGGCCGTACACTGAAGCTTTCTTT.

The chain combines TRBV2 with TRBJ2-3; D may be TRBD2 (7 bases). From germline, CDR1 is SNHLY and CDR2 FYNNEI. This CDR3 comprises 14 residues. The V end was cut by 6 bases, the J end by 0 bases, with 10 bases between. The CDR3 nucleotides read TGTGCCAGCAGAGGGGGGGCTAGCACAGATACGCAGTATTTT. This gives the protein CASRGGASTDTQYF.

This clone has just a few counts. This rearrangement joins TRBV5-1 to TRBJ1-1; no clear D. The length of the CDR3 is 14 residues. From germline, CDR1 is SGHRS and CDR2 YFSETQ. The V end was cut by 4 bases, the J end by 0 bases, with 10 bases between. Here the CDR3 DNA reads TGCGCCAGCAGCCCGACCGCGGTGAACACTGAAGCTTTCTTT. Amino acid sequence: CASSPTAVNTEAFF.

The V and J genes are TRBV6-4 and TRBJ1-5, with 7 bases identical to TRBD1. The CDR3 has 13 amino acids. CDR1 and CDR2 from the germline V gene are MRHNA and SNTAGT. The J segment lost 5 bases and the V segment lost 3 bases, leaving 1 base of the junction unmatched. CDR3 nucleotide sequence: TGTGCCAGCAGTGAAACAGGGGATCAGCCCCAGCATTTT. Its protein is CASSETGDQPQHF.

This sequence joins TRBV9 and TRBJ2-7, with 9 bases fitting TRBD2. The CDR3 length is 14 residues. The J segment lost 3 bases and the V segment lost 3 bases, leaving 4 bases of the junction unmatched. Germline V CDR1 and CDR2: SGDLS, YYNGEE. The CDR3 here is CASSEASGDYEQYF. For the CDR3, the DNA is TGTGCCAGCAGCGAGGCTAGCGGGGACTACGAGCAGTACTTC.

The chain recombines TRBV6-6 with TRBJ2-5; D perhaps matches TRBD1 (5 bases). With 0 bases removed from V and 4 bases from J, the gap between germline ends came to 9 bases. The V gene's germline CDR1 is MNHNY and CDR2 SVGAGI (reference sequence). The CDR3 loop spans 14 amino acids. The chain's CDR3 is CASSYSRVGETQYF. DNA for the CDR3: TGTGCCAGCAGTTACTCCAGGGTCGGAGAGACCCAGTACTTC.

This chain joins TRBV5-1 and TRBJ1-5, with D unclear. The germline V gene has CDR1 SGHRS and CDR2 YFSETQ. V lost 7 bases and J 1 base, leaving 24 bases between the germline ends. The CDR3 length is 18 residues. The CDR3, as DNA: TGCGCCAGCCCCTTTGAGGAACTCGCCGGAGAAAGCAATCAGCCCCAGCATTTT. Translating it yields CASPFEELAGESNQPQHF.

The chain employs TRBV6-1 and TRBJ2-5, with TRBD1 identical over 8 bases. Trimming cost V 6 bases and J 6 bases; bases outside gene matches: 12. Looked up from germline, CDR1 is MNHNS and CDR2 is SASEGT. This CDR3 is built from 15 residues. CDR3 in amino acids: CASSDHRTGKKTQYF. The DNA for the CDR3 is TGTGCCAGCAGCGACCATCGGACAGGGAAGAAGACCCAGTACTTC.

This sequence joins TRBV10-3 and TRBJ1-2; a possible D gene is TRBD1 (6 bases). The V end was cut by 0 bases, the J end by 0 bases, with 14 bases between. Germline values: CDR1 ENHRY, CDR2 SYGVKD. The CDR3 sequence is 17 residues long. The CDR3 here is CAISESAGDTANYGYTF. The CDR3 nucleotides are TGTGCCATCAGTGAGTCGGCAGGGGACACCGCTAACTATGGCTACACCTTC.

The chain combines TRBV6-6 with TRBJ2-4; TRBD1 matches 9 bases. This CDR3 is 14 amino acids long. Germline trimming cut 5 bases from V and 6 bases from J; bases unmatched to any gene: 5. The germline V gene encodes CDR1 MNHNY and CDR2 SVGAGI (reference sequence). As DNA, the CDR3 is TGTGCCAGCAGTCGGGACAGGGCAGGAAACATTCAGTACTTC. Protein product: CASSRDRAGNIQYF.